A selection of T cell receptor beta chains follows, all from one sample in a study of a mutant IDH1 vaccine in newly diagnosed glioma. Libraries were prepared by immunoSEQ multiplex PCR; TCRdb keeps only in-frame clonotypes and omits some of them. The sample has tens of thousands of clones; 86% are singletons. The antigens of these receptors remain unknown. Sequencing was performed on PBMCs, taken from a glioma patient whose treatment included an IDH1 peptide vaccine. These TCRs come from a man in his forties with glioma. The CDR3 runs from the conserved cysteine through the conserved F or W. A D gene is named only where the DNA matches it firmly. Size tells how often a clone was seen (once, few, many) or the class of an expanded clone, and some rows leave it out.

>TRBV18|TRBJ2-5|-|TRBD1
CASSPPTGRETQYF
TGTGCCAGCTCACCACCGACAGGGCGAGAGACCCAGTACTTC
>TRBV6-1|TRBJ1-2|-|TRBD1
CASSGDRSSAGYTF
TGTGCCAGCAGCGGGGACAGGAGTTCCGCTGGCTACACCTTC
>TRBV6-1|TRBJ1-5|few|-
CASSVRGQQNQPQHF
TGTGCCAGCAGTGTTCGGGGGCAGCAGAATCAGCCCCAGCATTTT
>TRBV5-1|TRBJ2-3|-|-
CASSWQQGGADTQYF
TGCGCCAGCAGCTGGCAACAGGGAGGCGCAGATACGCAGTATTTT
>TRBV6-6|TRBJ2-7|-|TRBD1
CASSFTLTGISEQYF
TGTGCCAGCAGTTTTACCTTGACAGGGATAAGCGAGCAGTACTTC
>TRBV7-6|TRBJ1-2|-|-
CASSAGDGYGYTF
TGTGCCAGCAGCGCAGGGGACGGCTATGGCTACACCTTC
>TRBV6-5|TRBJ1-2|-|-
CASSYYGPNYGYTF
TGTGCCAGCAGTTACTACGGCCCTAACTATGGCTACACCTTC
>TRBV5-4|TRBJ2-7|-|-
CASSPSSSYSYEQYF
TGTGCCAGCAGTCCCAGTTCGTCCTATTCCTACGAGCAGTACTTC
>TRBV7-2|TRBJ2-2|-|TRBD1
CASSFGQGGGTGELFF
TGTGCCAGCAGCTTCGGACAGGGGGGGGGCACCGGGGAGCTGTTTTTT
>TRBV9|TRBJ2-7|-|-
CASSVGQSYEQYF
TGTGCCAGCAGCGTAGGACAGTCCTACGAGCAGTACTTC
>TRBV7-2|TRBJ2-7|-|TRBD1
CASSLSGTAPTEQYF
TGTGCCAGCAGCTTATCGGGGACAGCTCCTACGGAGCAGTACTTC
>TRBV5-1|TRBJ2-1|-|-
CASNIYNEQFF
TGCGCCAGCAACATTTACAATGAGCAGTTCTTC
>TRBV2|TRBJ2-5|-|-
CASAEGGTEETQYF
TGTGCCTCCGCGGAAGGGGGGACTGAAGAGACCCAGTACTTC
>TRBV7-9|TRBJ2-3|-|-
CASSLGDPPDTQYF
TGTGCCAGCAGCTTGGGGGATCCCCCGGATACGCAGTATTTT
>TRBV4-2|TRBJ2-5|-|-
CASSQGGAGETQYF
TGTGCCAGCAGCCAAGGAGGAGCAGGGGAGACCCAGTACTTC
>TRBV6-5|TRBJ1-3|-|-
CASSYSTSLNTIYF
TGTGCCAGCAGTTACTCGACCAGTCTAAACACCATATATTTT
>TRBV5-1|TRBJ2-5|-|-
CASSLESISAQYF
TGCGCCAGCAGCTTGGAATCCATTTCCGCTCAGTACTTC
>TRBV20-1|TRBJ1-1|-|-
CSARYGEAFF
TGCAGTGCTAGATACGGGGAGGCTTTCTTT
>TRBV7-9|TRBJ2-7|-|-
CASSGTGAAYEQYF
TGTGCCAGCAGCGGGACGGGAGCGGCCTACGAGCAGTACTTC
>TRBV18|TRBJ1-2|-|TRBD1
CASSPPGAGGAGGYTF
TGTGCCAGCTCACCACCTGGGGCAGGGGGCGCGGGAGGCTACACCTTC
>TRBV19|TRBJ2-3|-|-
CASSIVVWGSKDTQYF
TGTGCCAGTAGTATCGTGGTGTGGGGGAGTAAAGATACGCAGTATTTT
>TRBV6-6|TRBJ2-7|-|-
CASSSSSVEQYF
TGTGCCAGCAGTTCGTCGTCCGTCGAGCAGTACTTC
>TRBV19|TRBJ1-4|-|-
CASSTSGIRVEKLFF
TGTGCCAGTAGTACCTCCGGGATAAGAGTTGAAAAACTGTTTTTT
>TRBV7-9|TRBJ2-5|once|-
CASSLERDPTQYF
TGTGCCAGCAGCTTAGAGCGTGACCCGACCCAGTACTTC
>TRBV5-1|TRBJ2-7|-|-
CASSSYEQYF
TGCGCCAGCAGCTCCTACGAGCAGTACTTC
>TRBV9|TRBJ2-6|-|TRBD1
CASSVVPSPTTGVGANVLTF
TGTGCCAGCAGCGTAGTCCCCTCCCCAACCACAGGGGTAGGGGCCAACGTCCTGACTTTC
>TRBV5-1|TRBJ2-5|-|-
CASCQGGRETQYF
TGCGCCAGCTGCCAGGGGGGCCGAGAGACCCAGTACTTC
>TRBV28|TRBJ1-5|once|-
CASSRGVGNQPQHF
TGTGCCAGCAGTCGCGGGGTGGGCAATCAGCCCCAGCATTTT
>TRBV5-1|TRBJ2-5|-|-
CASELQGGQETQYF
TGCGCCAGCGAGCTTCAGGGCGGCCAAGAGACCCAGTACTTC
>TRBV6-5|TRBJ2-7|-|TRBD1
CASSYAGTGYEQYF
TGTGCCAGCAGTTACGCCGGGACAGGGTACGAGCAGTACTTC
>TRBV5-1|TRBJ1-4|-|TRBD1
CASSVTGATNEKLFF
TGCGCCAGCAGCGTAACAGGGGCAACTAATGAAAAACTGTTTTTT
>TRBV9|TRBJ2-5|-|TRBD2
CASSVATSGQETQYF
TGTGCCAGCAGCGTAGCTACTAGCGGTCAAGAGACCCAGTACTTC
>TRBV5-1|TRBJ1-3|-|-
CASSLALLGSGNTIYF
TGCGCCAGCAGCTTGGCATTATTAGGTTCTGGAAACACCATATATTTT
>TRBV4-2|TRBJ2-3|-|-
CASSQVSTDTQYF
TGTGCCAGCAGCCAAGTAAGCACAGATACGCAGTATTTT
>TRBV4-3|TRBJ2-3|-|-
CASSQETSGTQYF
TGCGCCAGCAGCCAAGAAACCTCGGGTACGCAGTATTTT
>TRBV29-1|TRBJ1-5|few|TRBD1
CSAGGEGQPQHF
TGCAGCGCAGGGGGCGAGGGTCAGCCCCAGCATTTT
>TRBV6-5|TRBJ2-7|-|TRBD1
CASSYSRQGGTYEQYF
TGTGCCAGCAGTTACTCGAGACAGGGCGGAACCTACGAGCAGTACTTC
>TRBV7-2|TRBJ2-1|-|-
CASSFRDPVYEQFF
TGTGCCAGCAGCTTCCGGGACCCCGTCTATGAGCAGTTCTTC
>TRBV2|TRBJ2-7|-|TRBD2
CASGLLAAYEQYF
TGTGCCAGCGGACTCCTAGCGGCCTACGAGCAGTACTTC
>TRBV6-5|TRBJ1-3|-|-
CASSSGPYSGNTIYF
TGTGCCAGCAGCTCAGGCCCCTACTCTGGAAACACCATATATTTT
>TRBV27|TRBJ2-1|-|-
CASRPPLTYNEQFF
TGTGCCAGCAGACCCCCCTTGACCTACAATGAGCAGTTCTTC
>TRBV28|TRBJ2-7|-|TRBD2
CASSLPPLAGAREQYF
TGTGCCAGCAGTTTACCCCCCCTAGCGGGAGCGAGAGAGCAGTACTTC
>TRBV6-5|TRBJ2-1|medium-sized|TRBD2
CASSYFGTSRYNEQFF
TGTGCCAGCAGTTACTTCGGGACTAGCAGGTACAATGAGCAGTTCTTC
>TRBV2|TRBJ2-2|once|TRBD1
CASGTGVNTGELFF
TGTGCCAGCGGGACAGGGGTGAACACCGGGGAGCTGTTTTTT
>TRBV19|TRBJ1-1|-|-
CASSTLRVANTEAFF
TGTGCCAGTAGTACCCTCAGGGTTGCGAACACTGAAGCTTTCTTT
>TRBV6-5|TRBJ1-2|-|TRBD1
CASSYSGTGGYGYTF
TGTGCCAGCAGTTACTCGGGGACAGGGGGGTATGGCTACACCTTC
>TRBV6-5|TRBJ2-5|-|TRBD2
CASSFRGGSQYF
TGTGCCAGCAGCTTTCGGGGGGGGTCCCAGTACTTC